This record looks at one T cell receptor (beta chain) sequence and its context. This sample stems from a study of shared clonotypes between healthy human individuals. Across the whole study: Per-donor plates numbered three CD4 naive, three CD4 memory, two CD8 naive and one CD8 memory.

CDR1 and CDR2 from the germline V gene are LGHNA and YSLEER. V was trimmed by 0 bases and J by 4 bases, leaving 7 bases between them. The CDR3 is 14 residues long. In the source study's methods: ImmunoSEQ output held junction-only sequences without quality scores, so filtering differed. Clones were read by immunoSEQ multiplex PCR, and TCRdb kept only the in-frame ones, dropping some. The V and J calls and clone size come from that table; D and trimming were worked out from the DNA. The data show about 750,000 clones, nearly 95% seen once. Naivety among CD8 cells was defined by CD45RO negativity and positive CCR7 selection, thereby excluding terminally differentiated effector memory CD45RA+ cells. Study donors comprised healthy, HIV-negative adults devoid of recent acute infection or vaccination.

The receptor was derived from a man between 25 and 39 years old in good health. The chain uses TRBV4-3 and TRBJ2-1; D possibly corresponds to TRBD1 (5 bases). Sequencing was performed on naive CD8+ T cells sorted from blood. The CDR3 coding sequence is TGCGCCAGCAGCCAAGAGAACAGGTACAATGAGCAGTTCTTC. Translated, it gives CASSQENRYNEQFF.